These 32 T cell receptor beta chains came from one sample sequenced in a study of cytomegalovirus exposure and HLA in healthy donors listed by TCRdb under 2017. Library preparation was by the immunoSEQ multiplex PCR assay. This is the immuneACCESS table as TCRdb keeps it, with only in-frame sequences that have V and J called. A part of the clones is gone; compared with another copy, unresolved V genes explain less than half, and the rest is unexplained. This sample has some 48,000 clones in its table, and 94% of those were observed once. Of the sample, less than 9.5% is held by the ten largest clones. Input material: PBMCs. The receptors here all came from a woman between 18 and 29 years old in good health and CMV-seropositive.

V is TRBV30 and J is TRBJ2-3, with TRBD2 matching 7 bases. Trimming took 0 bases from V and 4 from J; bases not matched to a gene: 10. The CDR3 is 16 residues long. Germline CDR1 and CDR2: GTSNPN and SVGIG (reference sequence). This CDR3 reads CAWSVYGGGGPDTQYF. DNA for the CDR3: TGTGCCTGGAGTGTATACGGTGGGGGGGGACCAGATACGCAGTATTTT.

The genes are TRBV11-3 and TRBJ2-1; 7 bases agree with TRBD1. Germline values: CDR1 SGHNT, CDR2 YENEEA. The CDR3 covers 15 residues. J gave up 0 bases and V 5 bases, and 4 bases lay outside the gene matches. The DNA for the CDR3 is TGTGCCAGCAGCAGGGGGCCGAGCTCCTACAATGAGCAGTTCTTC. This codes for CASSRGPSSYNEQFF.

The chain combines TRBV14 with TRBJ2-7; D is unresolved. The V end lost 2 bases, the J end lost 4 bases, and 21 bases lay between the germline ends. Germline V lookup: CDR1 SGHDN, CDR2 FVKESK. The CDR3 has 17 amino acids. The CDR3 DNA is TGTGCCAGCAGCCAATCCCTGAACCCATTGAACTTTTACGAGCAGTACTTC. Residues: CASSQSLNPLNFYEQYF.

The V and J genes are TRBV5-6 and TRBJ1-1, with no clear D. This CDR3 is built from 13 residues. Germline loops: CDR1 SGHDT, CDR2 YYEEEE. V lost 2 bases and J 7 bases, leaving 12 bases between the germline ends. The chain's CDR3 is CASSLSLRGEAFF. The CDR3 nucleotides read TGTGCCAGCAGCTTAAGCCTAAGAGGTGAAGCTTTCTTT.

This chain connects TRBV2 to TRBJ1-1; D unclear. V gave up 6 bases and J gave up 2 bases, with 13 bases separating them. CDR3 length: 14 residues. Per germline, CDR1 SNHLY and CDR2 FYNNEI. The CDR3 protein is CASSPTTQNTEAFF. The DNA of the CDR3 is TGTGCCAGCAGCCCGACTACACAAAACACTGAAGCTTTCTTT. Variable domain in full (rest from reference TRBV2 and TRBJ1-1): EPEVTQTPSHQVTQMGQEVILRCVPISNHLYFYWYRQILGQKVEFLVSFYNNEISEKSEIFDDQFSVERPDGSNFTLKIRSTKLEDSAMYFCASSPTTQNTEAFFGQGTRLTVV.

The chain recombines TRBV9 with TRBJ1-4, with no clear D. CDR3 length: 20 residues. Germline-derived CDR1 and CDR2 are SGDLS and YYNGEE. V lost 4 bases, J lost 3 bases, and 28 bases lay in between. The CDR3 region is CASSPRVGGKPISANEKLFF. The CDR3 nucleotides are TGTGCCAGCAGCCCCCGGGTTGGCGGAAAGCCCATATCGGCTAATGAAAAACTGTTTTTT.

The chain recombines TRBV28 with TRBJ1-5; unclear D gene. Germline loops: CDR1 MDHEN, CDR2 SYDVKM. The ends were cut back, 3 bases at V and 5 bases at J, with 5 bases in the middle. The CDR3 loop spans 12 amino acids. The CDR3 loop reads CASSLSYQPQHF. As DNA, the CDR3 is TGTGCCAGCAGTTTGAGCTATCAGCCCCAGCATTTT.

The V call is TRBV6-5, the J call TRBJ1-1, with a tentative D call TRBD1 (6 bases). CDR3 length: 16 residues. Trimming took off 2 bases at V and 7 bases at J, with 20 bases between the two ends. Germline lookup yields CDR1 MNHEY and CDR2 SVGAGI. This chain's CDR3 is CASSYTRRTGYGEAFF. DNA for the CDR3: TGTGCCAGCAGTTACACCCGTCGAACAGGGTATGGTGAAGCTTTCTTT.

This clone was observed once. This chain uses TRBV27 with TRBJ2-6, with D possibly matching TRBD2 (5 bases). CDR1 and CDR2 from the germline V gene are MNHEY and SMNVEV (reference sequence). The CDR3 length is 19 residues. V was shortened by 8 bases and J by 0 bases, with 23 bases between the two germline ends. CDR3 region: CASARISPDSVSGANVLTF. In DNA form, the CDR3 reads TGTGCCAGCGCACGGATCAGCCCGGACTCCGTCTCTGGGGCCAACGTCCTGACTTTC.

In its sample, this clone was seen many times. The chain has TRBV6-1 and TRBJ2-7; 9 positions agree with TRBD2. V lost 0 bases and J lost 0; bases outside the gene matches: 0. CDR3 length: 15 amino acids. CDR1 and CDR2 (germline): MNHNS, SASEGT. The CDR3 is CASSEASGSSYEQYF. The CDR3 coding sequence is TGTGCCAGCAGTGAAGCTAGCGGGAGCTCCTACGAGCAGTACTTC.

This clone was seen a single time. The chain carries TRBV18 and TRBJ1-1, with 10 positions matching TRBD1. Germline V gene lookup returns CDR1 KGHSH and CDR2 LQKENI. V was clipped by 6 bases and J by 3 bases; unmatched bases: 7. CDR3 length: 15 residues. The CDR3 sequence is CASSSKGTGDTEAFF. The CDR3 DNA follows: TGTGCCAGCTCCTCTAAGGGGACAGGGGACACTGAAGCTTTCTTT.

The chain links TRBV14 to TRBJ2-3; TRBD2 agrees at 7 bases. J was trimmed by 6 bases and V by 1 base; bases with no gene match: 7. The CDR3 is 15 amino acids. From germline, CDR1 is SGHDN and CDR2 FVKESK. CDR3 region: CASSQGSLGRDTQYF. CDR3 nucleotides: TGTGCCAGCAGCCAAGGCTCCCTCGGGAGGGATACGCAGTATTTT.

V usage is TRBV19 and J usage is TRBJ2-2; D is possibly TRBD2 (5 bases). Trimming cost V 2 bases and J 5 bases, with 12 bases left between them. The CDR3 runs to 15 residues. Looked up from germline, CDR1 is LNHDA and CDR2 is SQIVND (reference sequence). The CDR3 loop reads CASSISLAGTGELFF. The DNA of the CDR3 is TGTGCCAGTAGTATATCGCTAGCCGGGACCGGGGAGCTGTTTTTT. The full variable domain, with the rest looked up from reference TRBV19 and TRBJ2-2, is DGGITQSPKYLFRKEGQNVTLSCEQNLNHDAMYWYRQDPGQGLRLIYYSQIVNDFQKGDIAEGYSVSREKKESFPLTVTSAQKNPTAFYLCASSISLAGTGELFFGEGSRLTVL.

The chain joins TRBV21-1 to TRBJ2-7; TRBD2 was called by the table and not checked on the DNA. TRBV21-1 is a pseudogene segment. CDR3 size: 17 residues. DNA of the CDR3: TGTGCCAGCAGCAAGGGGGGGCTAGCGGGAGACGCCTACGAGCAGTACTTC. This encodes CASSKGGLAGDAYEQYF.

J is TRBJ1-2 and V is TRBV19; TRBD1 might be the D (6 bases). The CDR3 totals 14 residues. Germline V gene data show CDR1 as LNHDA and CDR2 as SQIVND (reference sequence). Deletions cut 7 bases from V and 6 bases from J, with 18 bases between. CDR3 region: CASNPQGNFHGYTF. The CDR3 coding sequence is TGTGCCAGTAACCCGCAGGGGAACTTTCATGGCTACACCTTC.

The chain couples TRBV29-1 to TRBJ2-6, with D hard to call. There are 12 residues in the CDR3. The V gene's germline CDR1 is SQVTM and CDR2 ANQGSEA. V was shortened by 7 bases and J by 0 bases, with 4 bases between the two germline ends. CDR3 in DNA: TGCAGCGCGTCCTCTGGGGCCAACGTCCTGACTTTC. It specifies CSASSGANVLTF.

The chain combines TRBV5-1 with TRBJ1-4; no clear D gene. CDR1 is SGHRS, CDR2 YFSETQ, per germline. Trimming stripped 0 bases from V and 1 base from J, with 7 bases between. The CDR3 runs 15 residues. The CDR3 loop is CASSLVGETNEKLFF. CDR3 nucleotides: TGCGCCAGCAGCTTGGTTGGAGAAACTAATGAAAAACTGTTTTTT.

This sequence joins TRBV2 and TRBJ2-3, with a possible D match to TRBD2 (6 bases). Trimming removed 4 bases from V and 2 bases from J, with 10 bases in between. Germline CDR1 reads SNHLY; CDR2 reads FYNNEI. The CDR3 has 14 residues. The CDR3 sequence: CASSGIAATDTQYF. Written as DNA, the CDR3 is TGTGCCAGCAGTGGAATAGCGGCCACAGATACGCAGTATTTT.

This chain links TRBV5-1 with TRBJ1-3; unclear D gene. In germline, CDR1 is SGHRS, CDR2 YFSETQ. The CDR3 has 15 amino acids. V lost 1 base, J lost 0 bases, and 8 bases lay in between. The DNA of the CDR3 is TGCGCCAGCAGCTTGACTTCCTCCTCTGGAAACACCATATATTTT. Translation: CASSLTSSSGNTIYF.

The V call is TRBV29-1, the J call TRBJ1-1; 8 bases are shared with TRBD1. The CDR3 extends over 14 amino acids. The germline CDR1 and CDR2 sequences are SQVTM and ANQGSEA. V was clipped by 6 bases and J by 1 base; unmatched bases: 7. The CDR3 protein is CSVGIQGANTEAFF. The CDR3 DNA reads TGCAGCGTAGGAATCCAGGGGGCGAACACTGAAGCTTTCTTT.

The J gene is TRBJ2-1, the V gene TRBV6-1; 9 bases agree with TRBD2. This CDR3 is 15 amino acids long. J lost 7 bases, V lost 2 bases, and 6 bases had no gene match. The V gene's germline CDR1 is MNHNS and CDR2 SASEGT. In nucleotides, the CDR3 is TGTGCCAGCAGTGAACTAGCGGGAAGGCCTAATGAGCAGTTCTTC. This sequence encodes CASSELAGRPNEQFF.

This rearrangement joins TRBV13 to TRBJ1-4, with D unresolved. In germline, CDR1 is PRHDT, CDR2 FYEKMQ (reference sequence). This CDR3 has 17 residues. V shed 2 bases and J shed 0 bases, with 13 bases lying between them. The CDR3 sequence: CASSLRGALATNEKLFF. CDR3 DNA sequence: TGTGCCAGCAGCTTACGTGGCGCGCTAGCAACTAATGAAAAACTGTTTTTT.

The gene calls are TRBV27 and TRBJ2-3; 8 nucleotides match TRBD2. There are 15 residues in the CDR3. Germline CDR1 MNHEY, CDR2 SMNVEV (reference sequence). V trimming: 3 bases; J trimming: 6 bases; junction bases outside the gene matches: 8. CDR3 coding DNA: TGTGCCAGCAGTTTGGGACTAGTAAGACCGGATACGCAGTATTTT. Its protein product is CASSLGLVRPDTQYF.

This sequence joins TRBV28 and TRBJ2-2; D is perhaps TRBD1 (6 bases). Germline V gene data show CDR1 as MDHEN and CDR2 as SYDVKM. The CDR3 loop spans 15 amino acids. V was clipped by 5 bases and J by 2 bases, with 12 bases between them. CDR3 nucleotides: TGTGCCAGCAGTCCAACGGGACAAAACACCGGGGAGCTGTTTTTT. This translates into CASSPTGQNTGELFF.

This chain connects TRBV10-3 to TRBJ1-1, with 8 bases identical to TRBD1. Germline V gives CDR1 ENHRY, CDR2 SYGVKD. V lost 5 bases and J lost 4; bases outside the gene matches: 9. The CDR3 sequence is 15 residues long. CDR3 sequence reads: CAISSLDRERTEAFF. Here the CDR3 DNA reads TGTGCCATCAGTAGCCTGGACAGGGAGCGCACTGAAGCTTTCTTT.

The CDR3 spells CASSSGVGHQETQYF. CDR3 coding DNA: TGCGCCAGCAGTTCAGGGGTGGGTCACCAAGAGACCCAGTACTTC. The chain links TRBV4-3 to TRBJ2-5, with a possible D match to TRBD1 (6 bases). V gave up 6 bases and J gave up 0 bases, with 14 bases separating them. This CDR3 comprises 15 residues. Looked up from germline, CDR1 is LGHNA and CDR2 is YSLEER.

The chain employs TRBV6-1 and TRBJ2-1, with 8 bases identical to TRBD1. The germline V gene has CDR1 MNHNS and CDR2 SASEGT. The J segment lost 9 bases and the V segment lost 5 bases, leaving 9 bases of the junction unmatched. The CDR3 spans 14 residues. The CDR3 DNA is TGTGCCAGCAGTCCCAGGGACAGGTTCGTTGAGCAGTTCTTC. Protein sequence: CASSPRDRFVEQFF.

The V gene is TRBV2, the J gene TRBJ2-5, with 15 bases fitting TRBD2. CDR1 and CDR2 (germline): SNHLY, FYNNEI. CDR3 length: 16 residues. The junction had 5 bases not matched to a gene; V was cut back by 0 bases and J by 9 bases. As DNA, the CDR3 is TGTGCCAGCAGTGAAGCCGGACTAGCGGGGGGGTCGGCCCAGTACTTC. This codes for CASSEAGLAGGSAQYF.

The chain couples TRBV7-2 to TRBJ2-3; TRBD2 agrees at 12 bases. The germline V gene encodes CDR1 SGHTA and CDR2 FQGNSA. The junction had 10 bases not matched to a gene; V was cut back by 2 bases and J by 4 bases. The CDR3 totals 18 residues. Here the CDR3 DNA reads TGTGCCAGCAGCTTAAGGGGCGCTAGCGGGAGGGGGCCAGATACGCAGTATTTT. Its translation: CASSLRGASGRGPDTQYF. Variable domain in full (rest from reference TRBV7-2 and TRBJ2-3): GAGVSQSPSNKVTEKGKDVELRCDPISGHTALYWYRQSLGQGLEFLIYFQGNSAPDKSGLPSDRFSAERTGGSVSTLTIQRTQQEDSAVYLCASSLRGASGRGPDTQYFGPGTRLTVL.

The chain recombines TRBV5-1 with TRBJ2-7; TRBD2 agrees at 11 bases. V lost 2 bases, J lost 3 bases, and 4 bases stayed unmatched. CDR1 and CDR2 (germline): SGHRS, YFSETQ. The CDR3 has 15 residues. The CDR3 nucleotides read TGCGCCAGCAGCTTACTAGCGGGAGAGTACTACGAGCAGTACTTC. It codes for CASSLLAGEYYEQYF. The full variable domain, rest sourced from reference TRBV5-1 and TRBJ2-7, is KAGVTQTPRYLIKTRGQQVTLSCSPISGHRSVSWYQQTPGQGLQFLFEYFSETQRNKGNFPGRFSGRQFSNSRSEMNVSTLELGDSALYLCASSLLAGEYYEQYFGPGTRLTVT.

CDR3 sequence: CASSEREAGELFF. The CDR3 nucleotides are TGTGCCAGCAGTGAGCGGGAGGCCGGGGAGCTGTTTTTT. The rearrangement links TRBV6-4 to TRBJ2-2; TRBD2 matches 8 bases. After removal of 3 bases from V and 6 bases from J, the junction contained 0 bases not matched to a gene. This CDR3 has 13 residues. The V gene's germline CDR1 is MRHNA and CDR2 SNTAGT.

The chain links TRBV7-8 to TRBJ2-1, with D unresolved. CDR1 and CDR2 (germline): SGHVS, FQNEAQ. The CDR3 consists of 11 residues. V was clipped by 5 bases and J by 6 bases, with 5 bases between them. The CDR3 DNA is TGTGCCAGCAGCCTCAGCAATGAGCAGTTCTTC. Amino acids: CASSLSNEQFF.